The 27 T cell receptor beta chains below come from one sample, sequenced in a study of cytomegalovirus exposure and HLA in healthy donors. 13 Jbeta primers and 60 Vbeta primers were used for the PCR. This table comes from immunoSEQ multiplex PCR, and its TCRdb copy is limited to in-frame clones, with some not included. The sample gives 150,000 to 200,000 clones, approximately 79% of which show up once; over 13% is in the top ten. Sequences were obtained from PBMCs. The receptors were gathered from a man between 45 and 60 years old in good health and CMV-seropositive.

This clone has a handful of counts. The chain uses TRBV7-9 and TRBJ2-1, with 7 nucleotides matching TRBD1. CDR1 and CDR2 from the germline V gene are SEHNR and FQNEAQ (reference sequence). CDR3 size: 15 residues. The V segment lost 5 bases and the J segment 0 bases; nucleotides outside the gene matches: 4. The DNA of the CDR3 is TGTGCCAGCAGCCTAGGGACAGCCTCCTACAATGAGCAGTTCTTC. Translation: CASSLGTASYNEQFF.

The CDR3 bases are TGTGCCAGCAGCTTCGGGACAGGGGTAGACTATGGCTACACCTTC. It yields the protein CASSFGTGVDYGYTF. This rearrangement joins TRBV5-6 to TRBJ1-2; 10 positions agree with TRBD1. Germline CDR1 is SGHDT and CDR2 is YYEEEE. V was pared by 2 bases and J by 3 bases, with 4 bases of the junction left unmatched. CDR3 size: 15 residues.

V usage is TRBV11-2 and J usage is TRBJ2-3; D remains unclear. Germline values: CDR1 SGHAT, CDR2 FQNNGV. The length of the CDR3 is 16 residues. Trimming took 3 bases from V and 1 from J, leaving 14 bases between them. The CDR3 loop is CASSFSPLSRTDTQYF. The CDR3 DNA follows: TGTGCCAGCAGCTTTAGCCCACTCAGCCGCACAGATACGCAGTATTTT.

This clone has more than one count but fewer than ten. The chain uses TRBV28 and TRBJ1-1; the D gene is possibly TRBD1 (6 bases). The ends were cut back, 9 bases at V and 1 base at J, with 12 bases in the middle. Germline V gene sequence: CDR1 MDHEN, CDR2 SYDVKM. The CDR3 length is 13 residues. The CDR3 DNA reads TGTGCCAGTAGGGGACACCCGAACACTGAAGCTTTCTTT. Its translation is CASRGHPNTEAFF.

The V call is TRBV28, the J call TRBJ2-1, with 10 bases matching TRBD1. This CDR3 comprises 18 residues. V dropped 2 bases and J dropped 0; count of bases not matched to a gene: 7. The V gene's germline CDR1 is MDHEN and CDR2 SYDVKM. This CDR3 is CASSLAGQGGFSYNEQFF. The CDR3 DNA reads TGTGCCAGCAGTTTAGCCGGACAGGGGGGCTTCTCCTACAATGAGCAGTTCTTC.

This sequence joins TRBV9 and TRBJ1-3; TRBD1 is a possible D gene (6 bases). The CDR3 runs to 15 residues. V was cut by 0 bases and J by 2 bases, with 9 bases left in between. CDR1 and CDR2 from the germline V gene are SGDLS and YYNGEE. The chain's CDR3 is CASSVGQGTGNTIYF. In nucleotides, the CDR3 is TGTGCCAGCAGCGTAGGGCAGGGGACTGGAAACACCATATATTTT. Full variable domain (rest looked up from reference TRBV9 and TRBJ1-3): DSGVTQTPKHLITATGQRVTLRCSPRSGDLSVYWYQQSLDQGLQFLIQYYNGEERAKGNILERFSAQQFPDLHSELNLSSLELGDSALYFCASSVGQGTGNTIYFGEGSWLTVV.

The chain carries TRBV5-1 and TRBJ2-2, with a tentative D call TRBD2 (5 bases). CDR1 is SGHRS and CDR2 is YFSETQ in the germline V gene. CDR3 length equals 12 residues. Trimming removed 5 bases at V and 6 bases at J, with 8 bases between. The CDR3 loop is CASRGVPGELFF. In DNA, the CDR3 is TGCGCCAGCAGGGGAGTACCCGGGGAGCTGTTTTTT. The whole variable domain, remainder taken from reference TRBV5-1 and TRBJ2-2, is KAGVTQTPRYLIKTRGQQVTLSCSPISGHRSVSWYQQTPGQGLQFLFEYFSETQRNKGNFPGRFSGRQFSNSRSEMNVSTLELGDSALYLCASRGVPGELFFGEGSRLTVL.

The chain recombines TRBV28 with TRBJ2-7; 8 positions agree with TRBD1. In germline, CDR1 is MDHEN, CDR2 SYDVKM. The V segment lost 5 bases and the J segment 4 bases; nucleotides outside the gene matches: 13. The CDR3 is 16 amino acids. DNA for the CDR3: TGTGCCAGCAGTCGGAATTTGGGTAGACAGGGGTACGAGCAGTACGTC. It is translated as CASSRNLGRQGYEQYV.

The rearrangement links TRBV5-1 to TRBJ2-3; a possible D gene is TRBD1 (5 bases). Trimming removed 2 bases at V and 0 bases at J, with 19 bases between. Germline values: CDR1 SGHRS, CDR2 YFSETQ. The CDR3 has 18 residues. The CDR3 sequence: CASSLSLQTAASTDTQYF. The CDR3 coding sequence is TGCGCCAGCAGCTTAAGCCTCCAGACAGCAGCTAGCACAGATACGCAGTATTTT.

The chain combines TRBV19 with TRBJ1-2; perhaps TRBD1 as D (5 bases). Trimming cost V 2 bases and J 2 bases, with 12 bases left between them. CDR3 length equals 15 residues. Germline CDR1 is LNHDA and CDR2 is SQIVND (reference sequence). The DNA for the CDR3 is TGTGCCAGTAGTATACAGGCAGGGCCCAACTATGGCTACACCTTC. This sequence encodes CASSIQAGPNYGYTF.

CDR3 residues: CASSRGGEQYF. CDR3 nucleotide sequence: TGTGCCAGCTCGCGGGGTGGGGAGCAGTACTTC. The chain employs TRBV2 and TRBJ2-7; weak D call: TRBD2 (6 bases). Germline-derived CDR1 and CDR2 are SNHLY and FYNNEI. The CDR3 is 11 residues long. V lost 8 bases, J lost 7 bases, and 12 bases lay in between.

The V and J genes are TRBV5-1 and TRBJ1-5; D is uncertain. V was shortened by 0 bases and J by 3 bases, with 7 bases between the two germline ends. The CDR3 totals 14 residues. The germline V gene encodes CDR1 SGHRS and CDR2 YFSETQ. Written as DNA, the CDR3 is TGCGCCAGCAGCTTGGGCGACTTCAATCAGCCCCAGCATTTT. Protein product: CASSLGDFNQPQHF.

The chain joins TRBV9 to TRBJ2-4; maybe TRBD2 (6 bases). Germline V CDR1 and CDR2: SGDLS, YYNGEE. The CDR3 loop spans 14 amino acids. V was cut by 8 bases and J by 8 bases, with 20 bases left in between. CDR3 protein: CASGPWGDRDIQYF. The CDR3 DNA follows: TGTGCCAGTGGCCCTTGGGGGGATAGGGACATTCAGTACTTC.

This chain connects TRBV5-4 to TRBJ1-4; no clear D. The CDR3 is 14 residues long. V lost 1 base, J lost 8 bases, and 12 bases lay in between. Germline-derived CDR1 and CDR2 are SGHNT and YYREEE (reference sequence). The CDR3 region is CASSLSKRTEKLFF. The CDR3 region has the DNA TGTGCCAGCAGCTTGTCTAAGCGGACGGAAAAACTGTTTTTT.

The J gene is TRBJ2-5, the V gene TRBV10-3, with 9 bases lining up with TRBD1. The length of the CDR3 is 13 residues. V trimming: 4 bases; J trimming: 5 bases; junction bases outside the gene matches: 2. CDR1 is ENHRY, CDR2 SYGVKD, per germline. The CDR3 sequence is CAISAGQGETQYF. CDR3 DNA sequence: TGTGCCATCAGTGCGGGACAGGGTGAGACCCAGTACTTC.

This clone was detected only once. V usage is TRBV4-1 and J usage is TRBJ2-5, with 12 bases fitting TRBD2. CDR3 size: 14 residues. Germline trimming cut 5 bases from V and 5 bases from J; bases unmatched to any gene: 3. Germline CDR1 and CDR2: MGHRA and YSYEKL. The CDR3 region is CASSGLAGLETQYF. CDR3 sequence (DNA): TGCGCCAGCAGCGGACTAGCGGGGTTGGAGACCCAGTACTTC.

The rearrangement uses TRBV5-6 and TRBJ2-1; D possibly corresponds to TRBD1 (6 bases). Trimming took 2 bases from V and 10 from J, leaving 16 bases between them. Per germline, CDR1 SGHDT and CDR2 YYEEEE. The CDR3 has 14 residues. The CDR3 DNA follows: TGTGCCAGCAGCTTCGCCTTTCGACAGGACGAGCAGTTCTTC. Translating gives CASSFAFRQDEQFF.

This chain uses TRBV9 with TRBJ1-1; no reliable D call. Germline V gene lookup returns CDR1 SGDLS and CDR2 YYNGEE. The CDR3 totals 12 residues. Trimming pared 0 bases from V and 10 bases from J, leaving 10 bases between. The CDR3 is CASSVEEGVAFF. The CDR3 DNA is TGTGCCAGCAGCGTAGAAGAGGGTGTAGCTTTCTTT.

V gene TRBV5-1 combines with J gene TRBJ1-2, with TRBD1 as a possible D gene (6 bases). The CDR3 extends over 14 amino acids. The germline V and J ends were trimmed by 4 bases and 1 base, with 11 bases remaining between them. CDR1 SGHRS and CDR2 YFSETQ come from the germline V gene. Here the CDR3 DNA reads TGCGCCAGCAGCCCAGGGGACGGTAACTATGGCTACACCTTC. Its protein is CASSPGDGNYGYTF.

In this sample, this clone turned up a few times. The chain is built from TRBV15 and TRBJ2-3; possibly TRBD2 for D (6 bases). This CDR3 has 17 residues. CDR1 and CDR2 (germline): LNHNV, YYDKDF (reference sequence). V lost 0 bases and J 5 bases, leaving 18 bases between the germline ends. In DNA, the CDR3 is TGTGCCACCAGCAGAGAGATCCTAAAAGGAGGGTTAGATACGCAGTATTTT. Protein product: CATSREILKGGLDTQYF.

V gene TRBV5-1 combines with J gene TRBJ2-3, with 9 bases matching TRBD1. V lost 4 bases to trimming and J lost 0 bases; unmatched junction nucleotides: 6. CDR1 SGHRS and CDR2 YFSETQ come from the germline V gene. The CDR3 extends over 16 amino acids. CDR3 in DNA: TGCGCCAGCAGCGCAAGGACAGGGGTCAGCACAGATACGCAGTATTTT. Encoded protein: CASSARTGVSTDTQYF. Combining the CDR3 with reference TRBV5-1 and TRBJ2-3 gives the whole variable domain KAGVTQTPRYLIKTRGQQVTLSCSPISGHRSVSWYQQTPGQGLQFLFEYFSETQRNKGNFPGRFSGRQFSNSRSEMNVSTLELGDSALYLCASSARTGVSTDTQYFGPGTRLTVL.

The chain joins TRBV14 to TRBJ2-2; D perhaps matches TRBD1 (6 bases). Germline assignment: CDR1 SGHDN and CDR2 FVKESK. Trimming left V 2 bases short and J 4 bases short, with 14 bases between. This CDR3 region has 16 residues. For the CDR3, the DNA is TGTGCCAGCAGCCAATGGGGCAGGGGCCTCACCGGGGAGCTGTTTTTT. This translates into CASSQWGRGLTGELFF.

Comment on this clone: At one boundary the junction diverges from the germline segment, which might be a read error. V and J are TRBV7-9 and TRBJ2-2; 8 bases map to TRBD1. The CDR3 contains 14 residues. The germline V gene encodes CDR1 SEHNR and CDR2 FQNEAQ (reference sequence). The CDR3 nucleotides are TGTACCAGCAGCCGCAGACAGGGGCCCGGGGAGCTGTTTTTT. This sequence encodes CTSSRRQGPGELFF.

The chain links TRBV28 to TRBJ1-2; no firm D call. The CDR3 is made up of 13 amino acids. V was cut by 3 bases and J by 6 bases, with 11 bases left in between. CDR1 and CDR2 from the germline V gene are MDHEN and SYDVKM. CDR3 residues: CASSFERSHGYTF. The CDR3 region has the DNA TGTGCCAGCAGTTTCGAGAGGTCACATGGCTACACCTTC.

The V and J genes are TRBV6-5 and TRBJ2-5; no clear D. The tail of the sequence fits TRBJ2-7 better, so the J call may be wrong. CDR1 MNHEY and CDR2 SVGAGI come from the germline V gene. There are 13 residues in the CDR3. Here the CDR3 reads CASTNPGSGEQYF. In nucleotides, the CDR3 is TGTGCCAGCACCAACCCTGGTTCAGGCGAGCAGTACTTC.

The CDR3 DNA follows: TGTGCCATCAGTGATCCGACAGGGGGAAACACCATATATTTT. It yields the protein CAISDPTGGNTIYF. The chain recombines TRBV10-3 with TRBJ1-3, with TRBD1 matching over 7 bases. The CDR3 sequence is 14 residues long. The germline V gene has CDR1 ENHRY and CDR2 SYGVKD. Trimming at V came to 3 bases and at J to 4 bases, leaving 3 bases not matched to a gene.

The chain employs TRBV7-2 and TRBJ2-5; TRBD1 is a possible D gene (6 bases). Trimming left V 4 bases short and J 6 bases short, with 15 bases between. From germline, CDR1 is SGHTA and CDR2 FQGNSA. CDR3 size: 14 residues. The CDR3 spells CASSSIGDMKTQYF. CDR3 sequence (DNA): TGTGCCAGCAGCTCAATCGGGGACATGAAGACCCAGTACTTC. The full variable domain, completed using reference TRBV7-2 and TRBJ2-5, is GAGVSQSPSNKVTEKGKDVELRCDPISGHTALYWYRQSLGQGLEFLIYFQGNSAPDKSGLPSDRFSAERTGGSVSTLTIQRTQQEDSAVYLCASSSIGDMKTQYFGPGTRLLVL.